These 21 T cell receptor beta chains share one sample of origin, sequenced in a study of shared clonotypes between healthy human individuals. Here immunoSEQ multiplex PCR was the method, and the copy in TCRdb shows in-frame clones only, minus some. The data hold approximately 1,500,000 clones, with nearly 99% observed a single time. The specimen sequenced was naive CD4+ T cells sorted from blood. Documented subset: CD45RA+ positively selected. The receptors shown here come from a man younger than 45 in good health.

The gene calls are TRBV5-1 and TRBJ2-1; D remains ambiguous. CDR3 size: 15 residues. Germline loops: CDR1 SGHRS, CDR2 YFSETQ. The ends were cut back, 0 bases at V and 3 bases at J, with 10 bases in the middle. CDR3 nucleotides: TGCGCCAGCAGCTTGGTTCCCAGGAACTACAATGAGCAGTTCTTC. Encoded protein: CASSLVPRNYNEQFF. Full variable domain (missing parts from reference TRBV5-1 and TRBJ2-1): KAGVTQTPRYLIKTRGQQVTLSCSPISGHRSVSWYQQTPGQGLQFLFEYFSETQRNKGNFPGRFSGRQFSNSRSEMNVSTLELGDSALYLCASSLVPRNYNEQFFGPGTRLTVL.

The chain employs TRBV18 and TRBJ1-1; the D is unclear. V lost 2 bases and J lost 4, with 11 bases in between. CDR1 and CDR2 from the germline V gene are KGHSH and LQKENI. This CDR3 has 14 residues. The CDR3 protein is CASSPDIDGTEAFF. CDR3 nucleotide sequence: TGTGCCAGCTCACCAGACATTGATGGCACTGAAGCTTTCTTT.

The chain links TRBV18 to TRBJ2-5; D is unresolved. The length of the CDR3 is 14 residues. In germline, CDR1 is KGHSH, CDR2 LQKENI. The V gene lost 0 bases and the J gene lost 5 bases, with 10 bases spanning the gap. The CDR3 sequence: CASSPPTVLETQYF. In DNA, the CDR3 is TGTGCCAGCTCACCACCAACGGTGCTCGAGACCCAGTACTTC.

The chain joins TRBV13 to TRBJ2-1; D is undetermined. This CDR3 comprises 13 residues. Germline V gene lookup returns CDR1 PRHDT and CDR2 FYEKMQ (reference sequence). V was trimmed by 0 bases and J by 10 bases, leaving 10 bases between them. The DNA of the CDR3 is TGTGCCAGCAGCTTAGGGCTGTGGCGGGAGCAGTTCTTC. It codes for CASSLGLWREQFF.

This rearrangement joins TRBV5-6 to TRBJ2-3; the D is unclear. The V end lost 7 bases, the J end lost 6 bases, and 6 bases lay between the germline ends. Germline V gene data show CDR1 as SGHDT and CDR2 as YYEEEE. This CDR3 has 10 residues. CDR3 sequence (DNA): TGTGCCAGCGGTCGGGATACGCAGTATTTT. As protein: CASGRDTQYF.

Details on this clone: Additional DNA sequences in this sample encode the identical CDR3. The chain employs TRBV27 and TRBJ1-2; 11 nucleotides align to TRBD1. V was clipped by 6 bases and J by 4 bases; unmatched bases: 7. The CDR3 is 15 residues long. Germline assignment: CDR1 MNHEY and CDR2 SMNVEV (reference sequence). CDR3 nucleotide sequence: TGTGCCAGCAGCCCGGACAGGGGGCGAGGCTATGGCTACACCTTC. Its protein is CASSPDRGRGYGYTF.

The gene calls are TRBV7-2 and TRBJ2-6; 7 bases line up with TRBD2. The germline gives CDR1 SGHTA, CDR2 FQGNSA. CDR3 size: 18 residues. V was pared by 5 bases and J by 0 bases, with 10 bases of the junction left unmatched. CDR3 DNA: TGTGCCAGCAGCCGTTGGGGAGGGAGAACCTCTGGGGCCAACGTCCTGACTTTC. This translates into CASSRWGGRTSGANVLTF.

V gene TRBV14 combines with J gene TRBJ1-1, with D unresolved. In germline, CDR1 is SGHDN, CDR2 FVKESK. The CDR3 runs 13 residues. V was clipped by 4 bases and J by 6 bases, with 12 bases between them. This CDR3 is CASSRPESAEAFF. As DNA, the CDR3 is TGTGCCAGCAGCCGACCGGAAAGCGCTGAAGCTTTCTTT.

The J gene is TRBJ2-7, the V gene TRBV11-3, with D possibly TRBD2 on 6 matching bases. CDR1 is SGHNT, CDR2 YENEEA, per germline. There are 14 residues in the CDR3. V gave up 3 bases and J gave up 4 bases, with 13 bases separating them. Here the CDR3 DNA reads TGTGCCAGCAGCTTGGGGGGACGACCGTACGAGCAGTACTTC. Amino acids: CASSLGGRPYEQYF. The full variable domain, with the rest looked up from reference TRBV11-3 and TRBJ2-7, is EAGVVQSPRYKIIEKKQPVAFWCNPISGHNTLYWYLQNLGQGPELLIRYENEEAVDDSQLPKDRFSAERLKGVDSTLKIQPAELGDSAVYLCASSLGGRPYEQYFGPGTRLTVT.

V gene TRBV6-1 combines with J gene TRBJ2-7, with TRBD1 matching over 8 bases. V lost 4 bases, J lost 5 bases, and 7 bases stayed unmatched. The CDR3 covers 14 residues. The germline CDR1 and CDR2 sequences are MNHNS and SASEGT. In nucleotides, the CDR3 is TGTGCCAGCAGTGCCGACGGACAGGGCAACGAGCAGTACTTC. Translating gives CASSADGQGNEQYF.

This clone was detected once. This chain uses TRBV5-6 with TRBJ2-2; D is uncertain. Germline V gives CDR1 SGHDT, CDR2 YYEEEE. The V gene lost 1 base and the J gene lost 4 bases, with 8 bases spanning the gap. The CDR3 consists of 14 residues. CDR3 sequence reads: CASSLSPGTGELFF. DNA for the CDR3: TGTGCCAGCAGCTTGTCGCCCGGCACCGGGGAGCTGTTTTTT.

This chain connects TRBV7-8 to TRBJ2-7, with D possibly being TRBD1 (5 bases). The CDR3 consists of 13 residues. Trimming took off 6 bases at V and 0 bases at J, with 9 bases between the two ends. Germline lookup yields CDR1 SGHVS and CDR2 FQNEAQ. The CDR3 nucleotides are TGTGCCAGCAGAAGAGACAGCTCCTACGAGCAGTACTTC. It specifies CASRRDSSYEQYF.

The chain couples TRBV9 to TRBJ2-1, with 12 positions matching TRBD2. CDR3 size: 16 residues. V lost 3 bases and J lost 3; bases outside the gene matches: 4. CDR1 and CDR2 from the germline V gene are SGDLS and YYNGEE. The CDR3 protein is CASSDTGLAGYNEQFF. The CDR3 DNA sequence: TGTGCCAGCAGCGATACGGGACTAGCGGGCTACAATGAGCAGTTCTTC.

In DNA form, the CDR3 reads TGTGCCAGCAGTGAATTACCCCAGGGCTACACCTTC. It translates to CASSELPQGYTF. The chain has TRBV25-1 and TRBJ1-2; D ambiguous. Germline CDR1 and CDR2: MGHDK and SYGVNS. The germline V and J ends were trimmed by 1 base and 8 bases, with 8 bases remaining between them. The CDR3 loop spans 12 amino acids.

The CDR3 spells CASSPGTGRDQPQHF. In DNA, the CDR3 is TGCGCCAGCAGCCCCGGGACAGGGAGGGATCAGCCCCAGCATTTT. The rearrangement uses TRBV5-1 and TRBJ1-5; 9 nucleotides align to TRBD1. Germline assignment: CDR1 SGHRS and CDR2 YFSETQ. With V trimmed by 4 bases and J by 5 bases, 7 bases remained unmatched. This CDR3 contains 15 residues.

This CDR3 is CASNPTSGRVNEQFF. The CDR3 DNA is TGTGCCAGCAACCCAACTAGCGGGAGAGTAAATGAGCAGTTCTTC. The chain has TRBV14 and TRBJ2-1, with 11 nucleotides matching TRBD2. Germline V gives CDR1 SGHDN, CDR2 FVKESK. The CDR3 totals 15 residues. The V and J ends lost 7 bases and 7 bases, in that order; junction bases with no gene match: 9.

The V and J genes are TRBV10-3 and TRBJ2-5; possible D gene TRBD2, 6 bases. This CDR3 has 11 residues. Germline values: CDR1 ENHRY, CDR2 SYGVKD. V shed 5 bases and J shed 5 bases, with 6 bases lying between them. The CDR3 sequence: CAISSGETQYF. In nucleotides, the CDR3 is TGTGCCATCAGTAGCGGGGAGACCCAGTACTTC.

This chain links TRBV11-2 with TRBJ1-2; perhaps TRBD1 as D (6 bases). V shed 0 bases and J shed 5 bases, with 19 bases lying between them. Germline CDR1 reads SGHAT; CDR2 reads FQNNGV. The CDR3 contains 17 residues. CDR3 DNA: TGTGCCAGCAGCTTAGAATGGACCGGGACACGGAGATATGGCTACACCTTC. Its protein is CASSLEWTGTRRYGYTF.

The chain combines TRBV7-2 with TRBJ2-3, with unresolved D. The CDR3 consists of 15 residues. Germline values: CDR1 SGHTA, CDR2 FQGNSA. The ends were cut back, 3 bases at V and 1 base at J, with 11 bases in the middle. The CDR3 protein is CASSLGWAGTDTQYF. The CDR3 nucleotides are TGTGCCAGCAGCTTGGGGTGGGCCGGCACAGATACGCAGTATTTT.

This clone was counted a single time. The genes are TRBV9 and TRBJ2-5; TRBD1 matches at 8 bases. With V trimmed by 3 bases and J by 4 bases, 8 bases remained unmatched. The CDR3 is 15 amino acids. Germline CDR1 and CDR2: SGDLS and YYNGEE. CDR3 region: CASSARGPSVETQYF. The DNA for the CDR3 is TGTGCCAGCAGCGCCAGGGGGCCATCGGTAGAGACCCAGTACTTC.

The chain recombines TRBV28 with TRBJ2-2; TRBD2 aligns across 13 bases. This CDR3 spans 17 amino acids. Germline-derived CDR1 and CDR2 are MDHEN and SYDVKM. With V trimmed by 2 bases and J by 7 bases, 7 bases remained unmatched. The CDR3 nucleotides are TGTGCCAGCAGTTTACCGACTAGCGGGAGGTCTGGCGGGGAGCTGTTTTTT. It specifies CASSLPTSGRSGGELFF.